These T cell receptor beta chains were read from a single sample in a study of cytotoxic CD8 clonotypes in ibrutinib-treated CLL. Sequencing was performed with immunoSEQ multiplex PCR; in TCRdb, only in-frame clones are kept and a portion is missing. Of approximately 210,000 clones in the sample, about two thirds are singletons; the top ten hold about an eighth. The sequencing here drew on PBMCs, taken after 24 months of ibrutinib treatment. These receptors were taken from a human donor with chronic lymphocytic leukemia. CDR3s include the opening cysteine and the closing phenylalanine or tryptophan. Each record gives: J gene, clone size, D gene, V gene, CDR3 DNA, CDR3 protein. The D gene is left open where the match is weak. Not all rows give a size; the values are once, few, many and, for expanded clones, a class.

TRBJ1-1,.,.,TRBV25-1,TGTGCCAGCAGTGACCAGAAGGTGGCTTTCTTT,CASSDQKVAFF
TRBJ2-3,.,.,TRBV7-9,TGTGCCAGCAGCTTTCGGGACACTTTGCGCACAGATACGCAGTATTTT,CASSFRDTLRTDTQYF
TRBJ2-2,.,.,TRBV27,TGTGCCAGTACCTTGGAGCGCTACACCGGGGAGCTGTTTTTT,CASTLERYTGELFF
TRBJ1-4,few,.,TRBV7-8,TGTGCCAGCAGCCAACTTGGGAATGAAAAACTGTTTTTT,CASSQLGNEKLFF
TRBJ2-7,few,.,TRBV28,TGTGCCAGCAGTCGAACCTACGAGCAGTACTTC,CASSRTYEQYF
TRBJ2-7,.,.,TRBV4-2,TGTGCCAGCAGCCAAGAGAACAGCCAGACCTACGAGCAGTACTTC,CASSQENSQTYEQYF
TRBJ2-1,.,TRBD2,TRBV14,TGTGCCAGCAGCCAAGGGTTTAGCGGGAGGCTCAATGAGCAGTTCTTC,CASSQGFSGRLNEQFF
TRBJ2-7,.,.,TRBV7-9,TGTGCCAGCAGCCCGAGTTCGACGAAGCAGTACTTC,CASSPSSTKQYF
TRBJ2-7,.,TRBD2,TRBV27,TGTGCCAGCAGTCTAACTAGCGCCCTTCTCTACGAGCAGTACTTC,CASSLTSALLYEQYF
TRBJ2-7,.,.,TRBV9,TGTGCCAGCAGCTGGGGAGGGACAGACTACGAGCAGTACTTC,CASSWGGTDYEQYF
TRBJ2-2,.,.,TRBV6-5,TGTGCCAGCGGCCCTGTAGGAGTACCCACCGGGGAGCTGTTTTTT,CASGPVGVPTGELFF
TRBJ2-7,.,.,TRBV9,TGTGCCAGCAGCCCCGAACCGGGACCAAACTACGAGCAGTACTTC,CASSPEPGPNYEQYF
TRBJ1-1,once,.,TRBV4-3,TGCGCCAGCAGCCAAGACCCCTATGGGACTGAAGCTTTCTTT,CASSQDPYGTEAFF
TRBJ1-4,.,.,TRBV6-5,TGTGCCAGCAGTTACGGGGTATTAAGCGAAAAACTGTTTTTT,CASSYGVLSEKLFF
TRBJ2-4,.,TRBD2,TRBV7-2,TGTGCCAGCAGCTTCCGACTAGCGGGACAAAACATTCAGTACTTC,CASSFRLAGQNIQYF
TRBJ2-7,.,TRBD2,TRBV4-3,TGCGCCAGCAGCCACTGGACTAGGGGCCGCTACGAGCAGTACTTC,CASSHWTRGRYEQYF
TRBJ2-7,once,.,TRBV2,TGTGCCAGCAGTGAGGGGTATTACCTGACCTACGAGCAGTACTTC,CASSEGYYLTYEQYF
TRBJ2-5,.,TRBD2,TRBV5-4,TGTGCCAGCCGGCAGGGGCGGGGGGAAGAGACCCAGTACTTC,CASRQGRGEETQYF
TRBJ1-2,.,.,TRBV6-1,TGTGCCAGCAGGGAGGACAGTTTTTCATTCTATGGCTACACCTTC,CASREDSFSFYGYTF
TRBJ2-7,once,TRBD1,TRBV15,TGTGCCACCAGCAGAGATCTGTTAGGGACAGGGATCTCCTACGAGCAGTACTTC,CATSRDLLGTGISYEQYF
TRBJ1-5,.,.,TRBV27,TGTGCCAGCAGTTTATTTCTCGGGACAAATCAGCCCCAGCATTTT,CASSLFLGTNQPQHF
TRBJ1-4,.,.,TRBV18,TGTGCCAGCTCACAATATGCAACTAATGAAAAACTGTTTTTT,CASSQYATNEKLFF
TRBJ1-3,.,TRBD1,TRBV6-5,TGTGCCAGCAGTTTTAGACAGGGGTGGCCTGGAAACACCATATATTTT,CASSFRQGWPGNTIYF
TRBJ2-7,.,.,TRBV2,TGTGCCAGCGGATCCTCCTACGAGCAGTACTTC,CASGSSYEQYF
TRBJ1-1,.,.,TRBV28,TGTGCCAGCAAAAATCCAGGACCGCAGAACACTGAAGCTTTCTTT,CASKNPGPQNTEAFF
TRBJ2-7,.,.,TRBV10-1,TGCGCCAGCAGCCCAGATTCATACGAGCAGTACTTC,CASSPDSYEQYF
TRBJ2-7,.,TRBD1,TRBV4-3,TGCGCCAGCAGCCAGGGGACAGGGAACTACGAGCAGTACTTC,CASSQGTGNYEQYF
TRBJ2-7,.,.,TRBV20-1,TGCAGTGCTAGACTAGCGTACGAGCAGTACTTC,CSARLAYEQYF
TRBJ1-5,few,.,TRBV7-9,TGTGCCAGCAGCTTAACAGAGTATCAGCCCCAGCATTTT,CASSLTEYQPQHF
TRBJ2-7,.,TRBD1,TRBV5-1,TGCGCCAGCAGCTCGGGACAGACCTCGGGGTTCGAGCAGTACTTC,CASSSGQTSGFEQYF